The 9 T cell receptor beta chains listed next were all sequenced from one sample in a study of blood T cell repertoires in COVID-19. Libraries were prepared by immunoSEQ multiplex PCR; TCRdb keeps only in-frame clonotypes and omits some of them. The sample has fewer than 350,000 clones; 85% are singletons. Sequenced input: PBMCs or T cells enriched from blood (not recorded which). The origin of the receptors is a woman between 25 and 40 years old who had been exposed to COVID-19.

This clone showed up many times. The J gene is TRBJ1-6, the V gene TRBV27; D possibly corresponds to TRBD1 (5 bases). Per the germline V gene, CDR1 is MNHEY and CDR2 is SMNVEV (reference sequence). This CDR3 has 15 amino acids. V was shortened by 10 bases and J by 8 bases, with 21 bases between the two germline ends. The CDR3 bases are TGTGCCATTTACAGGTCCCGTCGGGCCTATTCACCCCTCCACTTT. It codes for CAIYRSRRAYSPLHF.

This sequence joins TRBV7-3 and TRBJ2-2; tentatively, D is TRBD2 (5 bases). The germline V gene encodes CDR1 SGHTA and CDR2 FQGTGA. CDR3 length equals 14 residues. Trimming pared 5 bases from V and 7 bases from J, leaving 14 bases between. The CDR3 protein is CASSMLGGGGELFF. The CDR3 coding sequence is TGTGCCAGCAGCATGTTAGGCGGAGGCGGGGAGCTGTTTTTT. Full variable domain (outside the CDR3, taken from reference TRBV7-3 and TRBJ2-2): GAGVSQTPSNKVTEKGKYVELRCDPISGHTALYWYRQSLGQGPEFLIYFQGTGAADDSGLPNDRFFAVRPEGSVSTLKIQRTERGDSAVYLCASSMLGGGGELFFGEGSRLTVL.

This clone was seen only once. CDR3 coding DNA: TGTGCCAGCAAGCAGCGGGGGGCGAACACCGGGGAGCTGTTTTTT. Its protein product is CASKQRGANTGELFF. J is TRBJ2-2 and V is TRBV6-5, with 9 nucleotides matching TRBD2. CDR3 length: 15 amino acids. Germline CDR1 and CDR2: MNHEY and SVGAGI. The V segment lost 7 bases and the J segment 0 bases; nucleotides outside the gene matches: 3.

CDR3 amino acids: CASSSAGAPNTGELFF. In DNA form, the CDR3 reads TGCGCCAGCAGCTCCGCGGGGGCCCCGAACACCGGGGAGCTGTTTTTT. The V call is TRBV5-1, the J call TRBJ2-2; possible D gene TRBD2, 7 bases. Trimming shortened V by 3 bases and J by 0 bases, and 12 bases separated the two germline ends. Germline lookup yields CDR1 SGHRS and CDR2 YFSETQ. The CDR3 has 16 amino acids.

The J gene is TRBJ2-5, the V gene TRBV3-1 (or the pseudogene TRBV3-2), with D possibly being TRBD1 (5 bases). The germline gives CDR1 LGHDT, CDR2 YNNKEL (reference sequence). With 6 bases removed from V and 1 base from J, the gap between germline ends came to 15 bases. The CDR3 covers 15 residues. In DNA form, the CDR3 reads TGTGCCAGCAGGGGGCGTGGACAAATCCAAGAGACCCAGTACTTC. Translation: CASRGRGQIQETQYF.

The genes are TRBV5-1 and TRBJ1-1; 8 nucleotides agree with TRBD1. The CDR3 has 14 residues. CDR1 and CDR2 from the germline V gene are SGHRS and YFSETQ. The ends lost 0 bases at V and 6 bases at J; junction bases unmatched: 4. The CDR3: CASSLDRGMAEAFF. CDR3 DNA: TGCGCCAGCAGCTTGGACAGGGGGATGGCTGAAGCTTTCTTT.

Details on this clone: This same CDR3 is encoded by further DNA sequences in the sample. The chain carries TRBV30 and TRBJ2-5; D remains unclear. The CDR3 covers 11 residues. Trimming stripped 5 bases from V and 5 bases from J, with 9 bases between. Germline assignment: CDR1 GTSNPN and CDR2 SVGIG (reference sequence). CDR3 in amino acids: CAWGLRETQYF. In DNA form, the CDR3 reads TGTGCCTGGGGGCTCCGGGAGACCCAGTACTTC.

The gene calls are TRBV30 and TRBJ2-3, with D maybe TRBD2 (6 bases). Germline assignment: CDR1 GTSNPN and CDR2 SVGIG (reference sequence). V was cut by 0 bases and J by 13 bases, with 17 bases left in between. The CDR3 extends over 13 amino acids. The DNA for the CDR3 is TGTGCCTGGAGTGTAACCGGAGGAGGGCTTGAGTATTTT. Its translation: CAWSVTGGGLEYF.

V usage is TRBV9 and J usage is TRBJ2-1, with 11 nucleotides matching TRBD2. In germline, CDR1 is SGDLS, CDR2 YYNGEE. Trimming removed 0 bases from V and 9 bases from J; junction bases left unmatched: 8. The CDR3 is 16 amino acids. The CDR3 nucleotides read TGTGCCAGCAGCGTAGTTGGGACTAGCGGAGGTAGTGAGCAGTTCTTC. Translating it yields CASSVVGTSGGSEQFF.